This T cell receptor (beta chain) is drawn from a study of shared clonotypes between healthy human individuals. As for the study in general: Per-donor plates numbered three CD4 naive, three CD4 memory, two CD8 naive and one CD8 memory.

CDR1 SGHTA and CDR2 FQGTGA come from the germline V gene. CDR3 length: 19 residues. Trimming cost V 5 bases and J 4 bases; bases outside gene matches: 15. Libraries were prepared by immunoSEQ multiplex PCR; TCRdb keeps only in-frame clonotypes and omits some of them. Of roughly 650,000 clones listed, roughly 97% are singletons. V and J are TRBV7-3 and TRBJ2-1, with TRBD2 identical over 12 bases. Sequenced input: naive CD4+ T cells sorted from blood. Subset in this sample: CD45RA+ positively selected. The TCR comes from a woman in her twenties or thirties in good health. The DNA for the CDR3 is TGTGCCAGCAGCCTTTTCCACATGACTAGCGGGAGTCGTTACAATGAGCAGTTCTTC. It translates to CASSLFHMTSGSRYNEQFF.